Included here is one TCR beta chain sequence, with context. Antigen: not known. Trimming removed 4 bases from V and 7 bases from J, with 16 bases in between. In germline, CDR1 is SGHDN, CDR2 FVKESK. The CDR3 is 14 residues long. The data were obtained in a study of T cell responses to AZD1222 COVID-19 vaccine. Study background: Both about-4-week and about-12-week second-dose recipients were combined. Broader study findings: Two doses of AZD1222 preceded a rise in Spike-specific TCR breadth and depth. Repertoire samples came only from after the peak T cell response.

Data came from immunoSEQ multiplex PCR; TCRdb stores just in-frame clones and leaves some out. The sample comprises about 99,000 clones, 75% to 95% of which are singletons, and less than 55% rests with the top ten. The rearrangement uses TRBV14 and TRBJ1-2, with unresolved D. The clonotype was recovered from an adult in good health. The sample here was peripheral blood, taken on day 0 of AZD1222 vaccination. This CDR3 reads CASSLRVDGVGYTF. CDR3 sequence (DNA): TGTGCCAGCAGCCTTCGGGTTGACGGAGTTGGCTACACCTTC.